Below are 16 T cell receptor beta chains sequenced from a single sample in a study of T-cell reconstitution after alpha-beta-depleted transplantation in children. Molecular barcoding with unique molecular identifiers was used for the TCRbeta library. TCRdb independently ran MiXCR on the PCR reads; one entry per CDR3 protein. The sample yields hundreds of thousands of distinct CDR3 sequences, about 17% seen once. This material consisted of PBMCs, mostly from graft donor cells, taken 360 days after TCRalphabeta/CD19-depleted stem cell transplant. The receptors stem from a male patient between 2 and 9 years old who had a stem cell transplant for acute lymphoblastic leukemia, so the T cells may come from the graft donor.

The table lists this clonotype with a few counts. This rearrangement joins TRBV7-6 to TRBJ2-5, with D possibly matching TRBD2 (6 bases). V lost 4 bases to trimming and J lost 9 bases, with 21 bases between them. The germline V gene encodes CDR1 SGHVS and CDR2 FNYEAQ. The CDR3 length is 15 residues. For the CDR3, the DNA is TGTGCCAGCAGCTCCCCATGGTCTACTAGCTTGGCCCAGTACTTC. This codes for CASSSPWSTSLAQYF.

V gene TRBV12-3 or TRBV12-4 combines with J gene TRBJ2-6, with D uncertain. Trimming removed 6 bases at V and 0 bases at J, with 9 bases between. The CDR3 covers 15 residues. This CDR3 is CASSYRISGANVLTF. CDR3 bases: TGTGCCAGCAGCTACCGGATCTCTGGGGCCAACGTCCTGACTTTC.

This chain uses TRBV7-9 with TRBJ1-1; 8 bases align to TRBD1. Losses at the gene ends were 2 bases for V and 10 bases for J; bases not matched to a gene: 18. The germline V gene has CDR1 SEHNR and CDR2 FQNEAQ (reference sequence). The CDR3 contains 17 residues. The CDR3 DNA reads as TGTGCCAGCAGCTTACGGGGAGACAGGGGCCGGTCGCCACGAGCTTTCTTT. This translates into CASSLRGDRGRSPRAFF.

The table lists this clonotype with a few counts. DNA of the CDR3: TGCGCCAGCAGCCAACCCCGGACAGGGAGTGACAATGAGCAGTTCTTC. Amino acids: CASSQPRTGSDNEQFF. The V gene is TRBV4-1, the J gene TRBJ2-1, with 8 bases that match TRBD1. Trimming removed 2 bases from V and 5 bases from J; junction bases left unmatched: 8. The CDR3 totals 16 residues. Germline V gene data show CDR1 as MGHRA and CDR2 as YSYEKL.

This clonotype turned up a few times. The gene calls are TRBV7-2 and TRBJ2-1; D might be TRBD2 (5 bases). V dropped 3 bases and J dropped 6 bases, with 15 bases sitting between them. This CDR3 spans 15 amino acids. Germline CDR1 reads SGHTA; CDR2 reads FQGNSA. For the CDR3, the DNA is TGTGCCAGCAGCTTTCCCGGACTTCTACCCAATGAGCAGTTCTTC. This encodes CASSFPGLLPNEQFF.

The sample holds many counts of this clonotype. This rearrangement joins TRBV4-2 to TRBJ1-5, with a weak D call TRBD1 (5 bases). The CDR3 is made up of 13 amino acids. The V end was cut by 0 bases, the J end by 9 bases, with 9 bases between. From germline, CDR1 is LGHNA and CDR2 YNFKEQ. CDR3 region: CASSQDGGGPQHF. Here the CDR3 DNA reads TGTGCCAGCAGCCAAGATGGTGGGGGGCCCCAGCATTTT.

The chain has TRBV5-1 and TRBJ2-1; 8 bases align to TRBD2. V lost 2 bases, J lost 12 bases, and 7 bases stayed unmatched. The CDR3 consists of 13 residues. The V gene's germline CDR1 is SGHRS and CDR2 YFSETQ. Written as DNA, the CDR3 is TGCGCCAGCAGCTTACCGGGACTAGGGGTGCAGTTCTTC. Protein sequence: CASSLPGLGVQFF.

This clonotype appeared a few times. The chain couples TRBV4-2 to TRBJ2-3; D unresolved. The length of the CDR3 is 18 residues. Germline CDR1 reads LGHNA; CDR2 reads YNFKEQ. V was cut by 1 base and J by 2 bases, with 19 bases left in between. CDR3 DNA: TGTGCCAGCAGCCAAGCCAGGCTAGAACTTGACATCACAGATACGCAGTATTTT. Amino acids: CASSQARLELDITDTQYF.

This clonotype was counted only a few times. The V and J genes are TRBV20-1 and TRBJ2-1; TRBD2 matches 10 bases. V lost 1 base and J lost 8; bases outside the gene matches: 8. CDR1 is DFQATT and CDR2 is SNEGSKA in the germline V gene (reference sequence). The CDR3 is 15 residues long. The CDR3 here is CSARGLAGVMDEQFF. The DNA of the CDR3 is TGCAGTGCTAGAGGCCTAGCGGGAGTTATGGATGAGCAGTTCTTC.

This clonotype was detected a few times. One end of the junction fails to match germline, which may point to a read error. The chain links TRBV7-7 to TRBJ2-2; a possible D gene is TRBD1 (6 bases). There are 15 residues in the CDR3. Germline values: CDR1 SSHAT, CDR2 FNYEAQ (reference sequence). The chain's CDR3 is CASTPGQLNTGELFF. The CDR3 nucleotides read TGTGCTAGCACTCCGGGACAATTAAACACCGGGGAGCTGTTTTTT.

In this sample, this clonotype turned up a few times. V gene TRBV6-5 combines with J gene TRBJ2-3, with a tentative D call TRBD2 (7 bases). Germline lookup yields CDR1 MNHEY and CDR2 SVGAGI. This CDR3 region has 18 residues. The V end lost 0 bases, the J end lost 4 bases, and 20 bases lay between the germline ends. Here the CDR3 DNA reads TGTGCCAGCAGTTACTCTACCGTGGGGGCGGGAGCACCAGATACGCAGTATTTT. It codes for CASSYSTVGAGAPDTQYF.

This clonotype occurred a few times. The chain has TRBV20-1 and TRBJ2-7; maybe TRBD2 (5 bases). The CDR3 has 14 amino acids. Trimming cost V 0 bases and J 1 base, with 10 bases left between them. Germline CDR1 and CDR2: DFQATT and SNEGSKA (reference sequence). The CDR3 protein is CSARDEGVSYEQYF. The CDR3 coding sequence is TGCAGTGCTAGAGATGAGGGAGTTTCCTACGAGCAGTACTTC.

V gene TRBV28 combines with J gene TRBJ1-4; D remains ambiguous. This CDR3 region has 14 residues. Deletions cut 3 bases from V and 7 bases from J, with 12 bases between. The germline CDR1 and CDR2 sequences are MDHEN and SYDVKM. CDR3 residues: CASSFMLGSEKLFF. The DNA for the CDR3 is TGTGCCAGCAGTTTTATGTTGGGCAGTGAAAAACTGTTTTTT.

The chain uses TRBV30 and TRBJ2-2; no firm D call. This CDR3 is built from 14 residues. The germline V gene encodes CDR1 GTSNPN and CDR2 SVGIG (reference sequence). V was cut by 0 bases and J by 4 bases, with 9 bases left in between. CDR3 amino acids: CAWSVGSPTGELFF. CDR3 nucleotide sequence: TGTGCCTGGAGTGTGGGCAGTCCCACCGGGGAGCTGTTTTTT.

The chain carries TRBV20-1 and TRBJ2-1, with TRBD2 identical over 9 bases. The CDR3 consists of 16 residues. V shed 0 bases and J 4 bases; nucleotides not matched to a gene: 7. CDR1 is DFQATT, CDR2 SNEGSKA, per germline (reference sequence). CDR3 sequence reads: CSARDPSGAPYNEQFF. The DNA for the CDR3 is TGCAGTGCTAGAGACCCTAGCGGGGCCCCTTACAATGAGCAGTTCTTC.

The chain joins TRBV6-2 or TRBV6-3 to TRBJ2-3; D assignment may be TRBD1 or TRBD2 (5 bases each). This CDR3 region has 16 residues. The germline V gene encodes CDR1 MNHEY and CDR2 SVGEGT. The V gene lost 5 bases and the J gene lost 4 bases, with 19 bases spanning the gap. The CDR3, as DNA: TGTGCCAGCAGTCCCGGGACGGCCTTGGGGGCAGATACGCAGTATTTT. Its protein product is CASSPGTALGADTQYF.